Shown below are 23 T cell receptor beta chains from a single sample sequenced in a study of blood T cells in healthy people across ages. Through a sample-barcoded 5' primer and a J-beta primer mix, a second PCR was run for 7 to 11 cycles. TCRdb passed the 5' RACE reads through MiXCR, listing each CDR3 protein once. The table lists about 780,000 distinct CDR3 sequences, around 68% of them singletons. Sequencing was done on a sample of blood. These receptors came from a man aged 25-40 years in good health.

This clonotype was observed a few times. V usage is TRBV4-2 and J usage is TRBJ2-7; D is perhaps TRBD1 (5 bases). Germline V lookup: CDR1 LGHNA, CDR2 YNFKEQ. V was clipped by 3 bases and J by 4 bases, with 16 bases between them. There are 15 residues in the CDR3. CDR3 loop: CASSQATDRSYEQYF. CDR3 coding DNA: TGTGCCAGCAGCCAGGCGACTGACAGATCGTACGAGCAGTACTTC.

In this sample, this clonotype turned up a few times. This chain joins TRBV13 and TRBJ2-7; 9 nucleotides align to TRBD1. CDR1 PRHDT and CDR2 FYEKMQ come from the germline V gene (reference sequence). Trimming took 5 bases from V and 3 from J; bases not matched to a gene: 8. The CDR3 totals 15 residues. CDR3 sequence: CASSTRTGVDYEQYF. For the CDR3, the DNA is TGTGCCAGCAGCACCCGGACAGGGGTGGACTACGAGCAGTACTTC.

This clonotype was counted a few times. The chain has TRBV21-1 and TRBJ2-7; the D call of TRBD1 is as the table states it, not checked on the DNA. TRBV21-1 is shown as a pseudogene. The CDR3 is 14 amino acids. CDR3: CASSKVARVYEQYF. The CDR3 DNA sequence: TGTGCCAGCAGCAAAGTGGCCAGGGTCTACGAGCAGTACTTC.

V and J are TRBV10-3 and TRBJ2-5; unclear D gene. Per the germline V gene, CDR1 is ENHRY and CDR2 is SYGVKD. The CDR3 is 16 amino acids. V lost 2 bases and J lost 3, with 16 bases in between. Written as DNA, the CDR3 is TGTGCCATCAGTGAGGGACGGGCTTCGAGCGAAGAGACCCAGTACTTC. This sequence encodes CAISEGRASSEETQYF.

The V and J genes are TRBV5-5 and TRBJ2-6; 7 bases agree with TRBD1. The CDR3 length is 15 residues. With V trimmed by 5 bases and J by 2 bases, 4 bases remained unmatched. CDR1 SGHKS and CDR2 YYEKEE come from the germline V gene (reference sequence). In DNA, the CDR3 is TGTGCCAGCAGTTACAGGGGTACTGGGGCCAACGTCCTGACTTTC. Translating it yields CASSYRGTGANVLTF.

This clonotype was detected a few times. V gene TRBV29-1 combines with J gene TRBJ2-7; D is perhaps TRBD2 (7 bases). The CDR3 length is 14 residues. Germline V gene sequence: CDR1 SQVTM, CDR2 ANQGSEA. Trimming took 6 bases from V and 3 from J, leaving 18 bases between them. In DNA, the CDR3 is TGCAGCGTACGGGGGGTGACAGGACGCTACGAGCAGTACTTC. Its translation is CSVRGVTGRYEQYF.

The chain uses TRBV15 and TRBJ2-7, with 7 positions matching TRBD1. This CDR3 is 13 amino acids long. The J segment lost 4 bases and the V segment lost 5 bases, leaving 5 bases of the junction unmatched. Per germline, CDR1 LNHNV and CDR2 YYDKDF (reference sequence). The CDR3 reads CATSGQTGYEQYF. For the CDR3, the DNA is TGTGCCACCAGCGGCCAGACAGGGTACGAGCAGTACTTC. Full variable domain (rest looked up from reference TRBV15 and TRBJ2-7): DAMVIQNPRYQVTQFGKPVTLSCSQTLNHNVMYWYQQKSSQAPKLLFHYYDKDFNNEADTPDNFQSRRPNTSFCFLDIRSPGLGDTAMYLCATSGQTGYEQYFGPGTRLTVT.

This clonotype was picked up one time. The chain is built from TRBV5-1 and TRBJ2-5; D could derive from TRBD1 or TRBD2 (5 bases each). Germline CDR1 SGHRS, CDR2 YFSETQ. This CDR3 is 14 amino acids long. V was pared by 4 bases and J by 2 bases, with 12 bases between. Here the CDR3 reads CASSGGRLQETQYF. The DNA for the CDR3 is TGCGCCAGCAGCGGGGGACGGTTACAAGAGACCCAGTACTTC.

The chain links TRBV3-1 to TRBJ1-5; D remains ambiguous. CDR3 length: 14 residues. From germline, CDR1 is LGHDT and CDR2 YNNKEL (reference sequence). Trimming shortened V by 2 bases and J by 2 bases, and 7 bases separated the two germline ends. CDR3 nucleotides: TGTGCCAGCAGCCAATCCGGGGGCAATCAGCCCCAGCATTTT. It translates to CASSQSGGNQPQHF.

To note about this clonotype: At one boundary the junction diverges from the germline segment, which might be a read error. The chain links TRBV30 to TRBJ2-1; D call uncertain. CDR1 GTSNPN and CDR2 SVGIG come from the germline V gene (reference sequence). CDR3 length equals 11 residues. The CDR3 coding sequence is TGTGCCTTGAGTGTATTCTATGAGCAGTTCTTC. Translation: CALSVFYEQFF.

J is TRBJ1-2 and V is TRBV7-2; 11 nucleotides agree with TRBD1. V lost 5 bases to trimming and J lost 6 bases; unmatched junction nucleotides: 2. The germline gives CDR1 SGHTA, CDR2 FQGNSA. The CDR3 is 13 amino acids. The CDR3, as DNA: TGTGCCAGCAGCCTGGACAGGGGGCATGGCTACACCTTC. This translates into CASSLDRGHGYTF.

This clonotype was picked up a small number of times. The chain is built from TRBV7-3 and TRBJ2-5, with 8 positions matching TRBD1. Trimming at V came to 5 bases and at J to 5 bases, leaving 4 bases not matched to a gene. This CDR3 comprises 13 residues. CDR1 is SGHTA and CDR2 is FQGTGA in the germline V gene. CDR3 nucleotides: TGTGCCAGCAGCCACGACAGGGGTGAGACCCAGTACTTC. It translates to CASSHDRGETQYF.

V is TRBV5-6 and J is TRBJ1-1; TRBD1 matches 12 bases. J gave up 1 base and V 6 bases, and 7 bases lay outside the gene matches. The germline gives CDR1 SGHDT, CDR2 YYEEEE. This CDR3 is 16 amino acids long. CDR3 coding DNA: TGTGCCAGCACCGGGACAGGGGGCTTTGAGAACACTGAAGCTTTCTTT. It translates to CASTGTGGFENTEAFF.

This clonotype has more than one count but fewer than ten. This CDR3 is CASSKVPGRPPYNEQFF. The CDR3 DNA sequence: TGTGCCAGCAGCAAAGTCCCGGGCAGGCCGCCATACAATGAGCAGTTCTTC. The chain combines TRBV21-1 with TRBJ2-1; TRBD1, the table's D call, lacks a check against the DNA. TRBV21-1 is a documented pseudogene. The CDR3 has 17 amino acids.

About this clonotype itself: Since a much larger clone is just one base distant, this may be a read error. This rearrangement joins TRBV5-5 to TRBJ1-4; D gene uncertain. V was clipped by 2 bases and J by 8 bases, with 16 bases between them. CDR3 length: 15 amino acids. CDR1 SGHKS and CDR2 YYEKEE come from the germline V gene (reference sequence). The DNA for the CDR3 is TGTGCCAGCAGCTTTGCCTCGGGGTTAAACGAAAAACTGTTTTTT. This encodes CASSFASGLNEKLFF.

The chain employs TRBV5-4 and TRBJ2-7; D uncertain. V was trimmed by 1 base and J by 7 bases, leaving 12 bases between them. This CDR3 is built from 13 residues. Germline CDR1 and CDR2: SGHNT and YYREEE (reference sequence). In nucleotides, the CDR3 is TGTGCCAGCAGCTTGTACGAGGCGTGGGAGCAGTACTTC. Its translation: CASSLYEAWEQYF.

This chain uses TRBV29-1 with TRBJ2-7; D remains unclear. The CDR3 is 13 amino acids. V was trimmed by 2 bases and J by 2 bases, leaving 10 bases between them. CDR1 SQVTM and CDR2 ANQGSEA come from the germline V gene. In DNA form, the CDR3 reads TGCAGCGTTGAACTGGAGTTACCCTACGAGCAGTACTTC. Protein sequence: CSVELELPYEQYF.

The rearrangement links TRBV12-3 or TRBV12-4 to TRBJ1-2; the match to TRBD1 covers 7 bases. The length of the CDR3 is 14 residues. The J segment lost 2 bases and the V segment lost 5 bases, leaving 5 bases of the junction unmatched. CDR3 sequence reads: CASSRRQGNYGYTF. In nucleotides, the CDR3 is TGTGCCAGCAGTCGTCGACAGGGAAACTATGGCTACACCTTC.

The table lists this clonotype with a few counts. This chain connects TRBV6-2 or TRBV6-3 to TRBJ2-1, with D unresolved. Trimming removed 6 bases at V and 5 bases at J, with 8 bases between. In germline, CDR1 is MNHEY, CDR2 SVGEGT. This CDR3 comprises 12 residues. CDR3 DNA sequence: TGTGCCAGCAGACCGGCCGACAATGAGCAGTTCTTC. Its translation is CASRPADNEQFF.

The chain carries TRBV20-1 and TRBJ2-7; TRBD1 matches at 7 bases. Trimming at V came to 6 bases and at J to 5 bases, leaving 19 bases not matched to a gene. The V gene's germline CDR1 is DFQATT and CDR2 SNEGSKA (reference sequence). CDR3 length: 16 amino acids. CDR3 in amino acids: CSARGFGDRLRHEQYF. In DNA form, the CDR3 reads TGCAGTGCCAGGGGGTTCGGGGACCGACTAAGACACGAGCAGTACTTC.

The chain carries TRBV21-1 and TRBJ2-7; the DNA was not compared with TRBD1, the D call given in the table. TRBV21-1 is a pseudogene locus. The CDR3 length is 15 residues. This CDR3 is CASSSTGDSLYEQYF. The CDR3 region has the DNA TGTGCCAGCAGTTCTACGGGGGACAGTCTGTACGAGCAGTACTTC.

The chain is built from TRBV6-5 and TRBJ1-1; D not resolved. The CDR3 is made up of 13 amino acids. The V and J ends lost 5 bases and 1 base respectively, with 8 bases between them. Looked up from germline, CDR1 is MNHEY and CDR2 is SVGAGI. This chain's CDR3 is CASSASRNTEAFF. For the CDR3, the DNA is TGTGCCAGCAGTGCAAGCAGGAACACTGAAGCTTTCTTT.

The chain recombines TRBV28 with TRBJ2-5, with D hard to call. The CDR3 length is 12 residues. V was pared by 2 bases and J by 5 bases, with 6 bases between. CDR1 MDHEN and CDR2 SYDVKM come from the germline V gene. CDR3 loop: CASSLQPETQYF. As DNA, the CDR3 is TGTGCCAGCAGTTTACAGCCTGAGACCCAGTACTTC. The full variable domain, its missing parts supplied by reference TRBV28 and TRBJ2-5, is DVKVTQSSRYLVKRTGEKVFLECVQDMDHENMFWYRQDPGLGLRLIYFSYDVKMKEKGDIPEGYSVSREKKERFSLILESASTNQTSMYLCASSLQPETQYFGPGTRLLVL.